The 25 T cell receptor beta chains given below trace back to one sample, sequenced in a study of blood T cell repertoires in COVID-19. Using immunoSEQ multiplex PCR, the repertoire was profiled, and TCRdb retains in-frame clones only, with some absent. The table has under 150,000 clones, approximately 90% seen once. The sequenced sample consisted of peripheral blood. The receptors were sampled from a woman in her 70s who had recovered from COVID-19.

The rearrangement links TRBV27 to TRBJ2-4; tentative D call: TRBD1 (6 bases). The germline V gene encodes CDR1 MNHEY and CDR2 SMNVEV (reference sequence). With 6 bases removed from V and 0 bases from J, the gap between germline ends came to 9 bases. CDR3 size: 14 residues. The CDR3 coding sequence is TGTGCCAGCAGAGAGGGACAAGCCAAAAACATTCAGTACTTC. Amino acid sequence: CASREGQAKNIQYF.

The genes are TRBV10-3 and TRBJ1-5; weak D call: TRBD1 (5 bases). CDR1 ENHRY and CDR2 SYGVKD come from the germline V gene. There are 12 residues in the CDR3. V lost 3 bases, J lost 8 bases, and 8 bases lay in between. CDR3 sequence (DNA): TGTGCCATCAGTGAATCGGGGGAGCCCCAGCATTTT. As protein: CAISESGEPQHF.

This rearrangement joins TRBV6-5 to TRBJ2-5; TRBD2 might be the D (6 bases). This CDR3 spans 15 amino acids. Germline assignment: CDR1 MNHEY and CDR2 SVGAGI. V lost 6 bases, J lost 4 bases, and 18 bases lay in between. Here the CDR3 DNA reads TGTGCCAGCAGGGGAGGAGCGATCCACTCAGAGACCCAGTACTTC. This codes for CASRGGAIHSETQYF.

This chain joins TRBV6-5 and TRBJ1-2, with 10 bases identical to TRBD1. This CDR3 has 13 amino acids. The V gene end was trimmed by 6 bases and the J gene end by 8 bases; junction bases not matched to a gene: 6. The germline gives CDR1 MNHEY, CDR2 SVGAGI. CDR3: CASSSGQGGGYTF. The CDR3 nucleotides are TGTGCCAGCAGCTCCGGACAGGGGGGCGGCTACACCTTC.

The gene calls are TRBV7-9 and TRBJ1-1; weak D call: TRBD1 (6 bases). There are 15 residues in the CDR3. The V end was cut by 4 bases, the J end by 1 base, with 13 bases between. Germline V gene lookup returns CDR1 SEHNR and CDR2 FQNEAQ (reference sequence). The chain's CDR3 is CASSSGWDTNTEAFF. CDR3 nucleotide sequence: TGTGCCAGCAGCTCCGGCTGGGACACGAACACTGAAGCTTTCTTT.

This chain links TRBV6-1 with TRBJ2-1, with 9 bases matching TRBD1. CDR1 is MNHNS, CDR2 SASEGT, per germline. The CDR3 sequence is 17 residues long. V lost 3 bases to trimming and J lost 4 bases; unmatched junction nucleotides: 10. The CDR3 nucleotides are TGTGCCAGCAGTGACCCAGACCGGGACAGGGTATACAATGAGCAGTTCTTC. Its translation is CASSDPDRDRVYNEQFF.

The chain couples TRBV18 to TRBJ1-4; D uncertain. V was clipped by 6 bases and J by 7 bases, with 12 bases between them. This CDR3 comprises 13 residues. Germline V gives CDR1 KGHSH, CDR2 LQKENI. CDR3 sequence: CASSPGSREKLFF. CDR3 DNA: TGTGCCAGCTCTCCCGGGTCCCGTGAAAAACTGTTTTTT.

This clone was recorded only once. The chain has TRBV4-2 and TRBJ1-2; D is uncertain. This CDR3 is built from 15 residues. The V end lost 4 bases, the J end lost 6 bases, and 18 bases lay between the germline ends. Germline lookup yields CDR1 LGHNA and CDR2 YNFKEQ. The CDR3 loop reads CASSLSRTTLDGYTF. Written as DNA, the CDR3 is TGTGCCAGCAGCCTCTCCCGTACAACCCTAGATGGCTACACCTTC.

The chain uses TRBV12-3 or TRBV12-4 and TRBJ2-7, with D maybe TRBD1 (6 bases). V shed 3 bases and J shed 8 bases, with 8 bases lying between them. There are 11 residues in the CDR3. The CDR3 DNA sequence: TGTGCCAGCAGTTTCGACAGGAAGCAGTACTTC. This encodes CASSFDRKQYF.

The chain carries TRBV9 and TRBJ1-1; possible D gene TRBD1, 5 bases. There are 15 residues in the CDR3. Between the trimmed V and J ends, which lost 0 bases and 0 bases, there was a span of 9 bases. Germline V gene lookup returns CDR1 SGDLS and CDR2 YYNGEE. The CDR3 DNA sequence: TGTGCCAGCAGCGTAGGTGCAGGGATGAACACTGAAGCTTTCTTT. Its protein is CASSVGAGMNTEAFF.

This clone was seen a few times. CDR3 nucleotide sequence: TGCGCCAGCAGCCAAGAGTGGACAGGGGAGGGGAATGGCTACACCTTC. Protein product: CASSQEWTGEGNGYTF. The chain carries TRBV4-1 and TRBJ1-2, with TRBD1 matching 9 bases. The length of the CDR3 is 16 residues. Looked up from germline, CDR1 is MGHRA and CDR2 is YSYEKL. With V trimmed by 0 bases and J by 6 bases, 8 bases remained unmatched.

V is TRBV18 and J is TRBJ2-3; possibly TRBD2 for D (5 bases). Germline V gene data show CDR1 as KGHSH and CDR2 as LQKENI. The V gene lost 3 bases and the J gene lost 2 bases, with 15 bases spanning the gap. This CDR3 is 16 amino acids long. DNA of the CDR3: TGTGCCAGCTCACCGACTACGACACGGGTCACAGATACGCAGTATTTT. Its protein product is CASSPTTTRVTDTQYF.

J is TRBJ1-5 and V is TRBV6-6; D might be TRBD1 (5 bases). V was pared by 4 bases and J by 2 bases, with 9 bases between. The length of the CDR3 is 14 residues. From germline, CDR1 is MNHNY and CDR2 SVGAGI (reference sequence). The CDR3: CASSSGAGNQPQHF. In DNA form, the CDR3 reads TGTGCCAGCAGTTCTGGGGCGGGCAATCAGCCCCAGCATTTT.

The J gene is TRBJ1-1, the V gene TRBV7-6, with 9 bases aligning to TRBD1. Germline values: CDR1 SGHVS, CDR2 FNYEAQ. CDR3 length: 13 residues. The V segment lost 1 base and the J segment 7 bases; nucleotides outside the gene matches: 1. In DNA form, the CDR3 reads TGTGCCAGCAGCTTAGGGGACAGGGATGAAGCTTTCTTT. Protein product: CASSLGDRDEAFF.

This chain connects TRBV5-4 to TRBJ2-1; D remains unclear. This CDR3 region has 13 residues. Trimming left V 0 bases short and J 8 bases short, with 9 bases between. Per germline, CDR1 SGHNT and CDR2 YYREEE (reference sequence). The CDR3 reads CASSLGRLYEQFF. DNA of the CDR3: TGTGCCAGCAGCTTGGGGAGATTGTATGAGCAGTTCTTC. The whole variable domain, remainder taken from reference TRBV5-4 and TRBJ2-1, is ETGVTQSPTHLIKTRGQQVTLRCSSQSGHNTVSWYQQALGQGPQFIFQYYREEENGRGNFPPRFSGLQFPNYSSELNVNALELDDSALYLCASSLGRLYEQFFGPGTRLTVL.

The DNA for the CDR3 is TGTGCCAGCTCACCGAGCATCAATCAGCCCCAGCATTTT. Its translation: CASSPSINQPQHF. The chain employs TRBV18 and TRBJ1-5; D gene unclear. Germline-derived CDR1 and CDR2 are KGHSH and LQKENI. Deletions cut 3 bases from V and 3 bases from J, with 6 bases between. The CDR3 is 13 residues long.

The genes are TRBV5-1 and TRBJ2-7; 12 bases are a match to TRBD1. Germline V gene lookup returns CDR1 SGHRS and CDR2 YFSETQ. V was pared by 4 bases and J by 4 bases, with 9 bases of the junction left unmatched. CDR3 length: 16 amino acids. DNA of the CDR3: TGCGCCAGCAGCCCCCGAGGGGACAGGGGGCGATACGAGCAGTACTTC. As protein: CASSPRGDRGRYEQYF. The full variable domain, with the rest looked up from reference TRBV5-1 and TRBJ2-7, is KAGVTQTPRYLIKTRGQQVTLSCSPISGHRSVSWYQQTPGQGLQFLFEYFSETQRNKGNFPGRFSGRQFSNSRSEMNVSTLELGDSALYLCASSPRGDRGRYEQYFGPGTRLTVT.

The chain recombines TRBV7-8 with TRBJ2-1; 14 bases match TRBD2. In germline, CDR1 is SGHVS, CDR2 FQNEAQ. The V and J ends lost 4 bases and 12 bases, in that order; junction bases with no gene match: 8. The CDR3 totals 15 residues. The CDR3 DNA follows: TGTGCCAGCAGCTCCTCCGGGACTAGCGGGAGAGGGCAGTTCTTC. Translated: CASSSSGTSGRGQFF.

This rearrangement joins TRBV19 to TRBJ1-1, with 10 bases fitting TRBD1. Looked up from germline, CDR1 is LNHDA and CDR2 is SQIVND (reference sequence). This CDR3 has 14 amino acids. V was pared by 8 bases and J by 4 bases, with 7 bases of the junction left unmatched. The CDR3 spells CASWDRGRSTEAFF. The CDR3 DNA is TGTGCCAGTTGGGACAGGGGACGTTCCACTGAAGCTTTCTTT.

This clone has just a few counts. The J gene is TRBJ1-6, the V gene TRBV28; 7 bases match TRBD1. The CDR3 has 14 residues. The J segment lost 7 bases and the V segment lost 10 bases, leaving 10 bases of the junction unmatched. The germline V gene has CDR1 MDHEN and CDR2 SYDVKM. CDR3 DNA: TGTGCCAACTCGAGGGGGCGAGGCAATTCACCCCTCCACTTT. It is translated as CANSRGRGNSPLHF. Supplemented by reference TRBV28 and TRBJ1-6, the full variable domain reads DVKVTQSSRYLVKRTGEKVFLECVQDMDHENMFWYRQDPGLGLRLIYFSYDVKMKEKGDIPEGYSVSREKKERFSLILESASTNQTSMYLCANSRGRGNSPLHFGNGTRLTVT.

V gene TRBV7-9 combines with J gene TRBJ2-1, with TRBD2 matching 8 bases. Trimming removed 5 bases from V and 14 bases from J; junction bases left unmatched: 8. CDR1 is SEHNR, CDR2 FQNEAQ, per germline (reference sequence). CDR3 length equals 12 residues. CDR3 amino acids: CASSVLARGEFF. CDR3 DNA: TGTGCCAGCAGCGTGTTGGCGCGGGGGGAGTTCTTC.

This clone appeared a single time. The V gene is TRBV5-4, the J gene TRBJ2-1; no firm D call. The length of the CDR3 is 16 residues. V was trimmed by 0 bases and J by 0 bases, leaving 10 bases between them. Looked up from germline, CDR1 is SGHNT and CDR2 is YYREEE (reference sequence). CDR3 region: CASSLAEHRSYNEQFF. Here the CDR3 DNA reads TGTGCCAGCAGCTTGGCGGAGCATCGCTCCTACAATGAGCAGTTCTTC. Complete variable domain (other parts from reference TRBV5-4 and TRBJ2-1): ETGVTQSPTHLIKTRGQQVTLRCSSQSGHNTVSWYQQALGQGPQFIFQYYREEENGRGNFPPRFSGLQFPNYSSELNVNALELDDSALYLCASSLAEHRSYNEQFFGPGTRLTVL.

The chain links TRBV6-5 to TRBJ2-7; TRBD2 matches at 11 bases. Germline CDR1 is MNHEY and CDR2 is SVGAGI. Trimming removed 7 bases from V and 2 bases from J; junction bases left unmatched: 4. The CDR3 covers 14 residues. As DNA, the CDR3 is TGTGCCAGCATGGGACTAGCGGCGACCTACGAGCAGTACTTC. Encoded protein: CASMGLAATYEQYF.

The chain is built from TRBV5-1 and TRBJ1-2, with D possibly matching TRBD1 (5 bases). There are 13 residues in the CDR3. V was pared by 0 bases and J by 7 bases, with 10 bases between. From germline, CDR1 is SGHRS and CDR2 YFSETQ. The CDR3 here is CASSLGRDPGYTF. DNA for the CDR3: TGCGCCAGCAGCTTGGGCAGGGATCCTGGCTACACCTTC.

This clone has just a few counts. The chain couples TRBV28 to TRBJ2-7; D gene uncertain. CDR1 is MDHEN, CDR2 SYDVKM, per germline. Trimming left V 5 bases short and J 2 bases short, with 7 bases between. The CDR3 runs to 12 residues. The CDR3 DNA is TGTGCCAGCAGTACCACAGCCTACGAGCAGTACTTC. Translated: CASSTTAYEQYF.